This T cell receptor (beta chain) appears in the sequencing data of a study of cytomegalovirus exposure and HLA in healthy donors. Findings of the study overall: Follow-up analysis seemed to connect common viral pathogens with several of the most significant clusters identified. Because they were indistinguishable, some V segments, including TRBV6-2 and TRBV6-3, were excluded.

V was trimmed by 0 bases and J by 6 bases, leaving 24 bases between them. Germline V gives CDR1 MGHRA, CDR2 YSYEKL. The CDR3 has 19 amino acids. Amplification used 60 Vbeta primers and 13 Jbeta primers. Here immunoSEQ multiplex PCR was the method, and the copy in TCRdb shows in-frame clones only, minus some. The sample records roughly 190,000 clones, 60% to 85% being singletons. This clone appeared a single time. Its antigen is still unknown. Sequenced sample: PBMCs. The chain employs TRBV4-1 and TRBJ2-1; D perhaps matches TRBD2 (5 bases). The clonotype originates from a female donor in good health and CMV-seronegative. The CDR3 region has the DNA TGCGCCAGCAGCCAAGAGGCGGGTCAGCGGTCAGTAGCTCGCAATGAGCAGTTCTTC. Encoded protein: CASSQEAGQRSVARNEQFF.